A selection of T cell receptor beta chains follows, all from one sample in a study of shared clonotypes between healthy human individuals. Generated by immunoSEQ multiplex PCR, the TCRdb table keeps only in-frame clones and is missing some. Seen here are over a million clones, about 75% observed once, and the top ten hold approximately 1.5%. The sequenced material came from memory CD4+ T cells sorted from blood. All receptors come from a man in his late teens or twenties in good health. Both conserved end residues are part of each CDR3. The D gene is left open where the match is weak. Not all rows give a size; the values are once, few, many and, for expanded clones, a class.

abundance: .
d_gene: TRBD1
v_gene: TRBV7-8
j_gene: TRBJ1-5
CDR3aa: CASSLGEGASQPQHF
CDR3nt: TGTGCCAGCAGCTTGGGTGAGGGGGCGAGTCAGCCCCAGCATTTT

abundance: .
d_gene: TRBD2
v_gene: TRBV19
j_gene: TRBJ2-3
CDR3aa: CASSTHGGGSTDTQYF
CDR3nt: TGTGCCAGTAGCACCCACGGGGGGGGTAGCACAGATACGCAGTATTTT

abundance: few
d_gene: .
v_gene: TRBV5-4
j_gene: TRBJ1-3
CDR3aa: CASSLDSSGNTIYF
CDR3nt: TGTGCCAGCAGCTTGGACAGCTCTGGAAACACCATATATTTT

abundance: .
d_gene: TRBD2
v_gene: TRBV2
j_gene: TRBJ2-1
CDR3aa: CASSAFAGDTYNEQFF
CDR3nt: TGTGCCAGCAGCGCCTTTGCGGGAGACACCTACAATGAGCAGTTCTTC

abundance: .
d_gene: .
v_gene: TRBV5-1
j_gene: TRBJ2-5
CDR3aa: CASSQVRAQETQYF
CDR3nt: TGCGCCAGCAGCCAGGTCCGGGCCCAAGAGACCCAGTACTTC

abundance: .
d_gene: .
v_gene: TRBV2
j_gene: TRBJ2-2
CDR3aa: CASTPRASNTGELFF
CDR3nt: TGTGCCAGCACCCCCCGAGCCTCGAACACCGGGGAGCTGTTTTTT

abundance: few
d_gene: .
v_gene: TRBV7-9
j_gene: TRBJ1-5
CDR3aa: CASSLGRQGQQPQHF
CDR3nt: TGTGCCAGCAGCTTAGGGCGGCAGGGACAACAGCCCCAGCATTTT

abundance: .
d_gene: .
v_gene: TRBV28
j_gene: TRBJ2-1
CDR3aa: CASETIHRDLKDNEQFF
CDR3nt: TGTGCCAGCGAAACTATCCACCGGGACCTAAAGGACAATGAGCAGTTCTTC

abundance: .
d_gene: TRBD1
v_gene: TRBV4-1
j_gene: TRBJ2-7
CDR3aa: CASSQEGGTGSYEQYF
CDR3nt: TGCGCCAGCAGCCAAGAAGGCGGGACAGGATCCTACGAGCAGTACTTC

abundance: .
d_gene: .
v_gene: TRBV7-3
j_gene: TRBJ2-7
CDR3aa: CASSYLANSYEQYF
CDR3nt: TGTGCCAGCAGCTACCTAGCGAACTCCTACGAGCAGTACTTC

abundance: .
d_gene: TRBD2
v_gene: TRBV10-3
j_gene: TRBJ2-1
CDR3aa: CAISGGAGGGYNEQFF
CDR3nt: TGTGCCATCAGTGGGGGAGCCGGCGGGGGTTACAATGAGCAGTTCTTC

abundance: few
d_gene: .
v_gene: TRBV4-1
j_gene: TRBJ2-3
CDR3aa: CASRTFAELSTDTQYF
CDR3nt: TGCGCCAGCAGGACCTTTGCGGAGCTTAGCACAGATACGCAGTATTTT

abundance: .
d_gene: TRBD1
v_gene: TRBV6-6
j_gene: TRBJ1-2
CDR3aa: CASTQQGYGYTF
CDR3nt: TGTGCCAGCACCCAACAGGGGTATGGCTACACCTTC

abundance: .
d_gene: TRBD1
v_gene: TRBV7-9
j_gene: TRBJ1-5
CDR3aa: CASSVTGVDQPQHF
CDR3nt: TGTGCCAGCAGCGTTACAGGGGTGGATCAGCCCCAGCATTTT

abundance: .
d_gene: .
v_gene: TRBV27
j_gene: TRBJ1-5
CDR3aa: CATGEGNQPQHF
CDR3nt: TGTGCCACGGGAGAGGGCAATCAGCCCCAGCATTTT

abundance: few
d_gene: .
v_gene: TRBV10-3
j_gene: TRBJ2-5
CDR3aa: CAISEGPPRETQYF
CDR3nt: TGTGCCATCAGTGAGGGACCCCCGCGAGAGACCCAGTACTTC

abundance: .
d_gene: .
v_gene: TRBV2
j_gene: TRBJ2-3
CDR3aa: CASITLADTQYF
CDR3nt: TGTGCCAGCATAACACTGGCAGATACGCAGTATTTT

abundance: .
d_gene: .
v_gene: TRBV6-6
j_gene: TRBJ1-4
CDR3aa: CASSPGNRASNEKLFF
CDR3nt: TGTGCCAGCAGTCCCGGGAACAGGGCCTCTAATGAAAAACTGTTTTTT

abundance: .
d_gene: .
v_gene: TRBV9
j_gene: TRBJ1-2
CDR3aa: CASSVDPGNYGYTF
CDR3nt: TGTGCCAGCAGCGTAGACCCAGGGAACTATGGCTACACCTTC

abundance: .
d_gene: TRBD1
v_gene: TRBV7-2
j_gene: TRBJ1-4
CDR3aa: CASSLTDRVNEKLFF
CDR3nt: TGTGCCAGCAGCTTAACTGACAGGGTAAATGAAAAACTGTTTTTT

abundance: .
d_gene: .
v_gene: TRBV30
j_gene: TRBJ1-5
CDR3aa: CAWSVQKDQPQHF
CDR3nt: TGTGCCTGGAGTGTACAGAAAGATCAGCCCCAGCATTTT

abundance: .
d_gene: .
v_gene: TRBV2
j_gene: TRBJ1-5
CDR3aa: CASSDGRSFNQPQHF
CDR3nt: TGTGCCAGCAGCGACGGGCGGTCTTTCAATCAGCCCCAGCATTTT

abundance: .
d_gene: .
v_gene: TRBV18
j_gene: TRBJ1-1
CDR3aa: CASSRSRESEAFF
CDR3nt: TGTGCCAGCTCACGGAGTAGGGAATCTGAAGCTTTCTTT

abundance: .
d_gene: TRBD1
v_gene: TRBV6-5
j_gene: TRBJ1-2
CDR3aa: CASRPLTGNYGYTF
CDR3nt: TGTGCCAGCAGGCCTCTGACAGGGAACTATGGCTACACCTTC

abundance: few
d_gene: .
v_gene: TRBV18
j_gene: TRBJ1-5
CDR3aa: CASSLTGYQPQHF
CDR3nt: TGTGCCAGCTCGCTCACAGGGTATCAGCCCCAGCATTTT

abundance: .
d_gene: .
v_gene: TRBV7-8
j_gene: TRBJ2-7
CDR3aa: CASSLQVYEQYF
CDR3nt: TGTGCCAGCAGCTTACAGGTCTACGAGCAGTACTTC

abundance: .
d_gene: TRBD1
v_gene: TRBV9
j_gene: TRBJ1-6
CDR3aa: CASSVQDRNSPLHF
CDR3nt: TGTGCCAGCAGCGTACAGGACAGGAATTCACCCCTCCACTTT